These 27 T cell receptor beta chains were all obtained from the same sample, sequenced in a study of shared clonotypes between healthy human individuals. The naive CD8 subset, CD45RO-negative cells positively selected for CCR7, excluded terminally differentiated effector memory CD45RA+ cells. TCRdb's copy holds only in-frame clones and misses some; the assay was immunoSEQ multiplex PCR. The sample shows about 820,000 clones, around 92% of them seen only once. Sequenced sample: naive CD8+ T cells sorted from blood. The source is a man aged 25-40 years in good health.

This rearrangement joins TRBV11-3 to TRBJ2-3; TRBD2 agrees at 7 bases. CDR1 and CDR2 from the germline V gene are SGHNT and YENEEA. The CDR3 is 16 residues long. Trimming took 5 bases from V and 0 from J; bases not matched to a gene: 8. This chain's CDR3 is CASSRSSGPSTDTQYF. Written as DNA, the CDR3 is TGTGCCAGCAGCCGATCTAGCGGCCCAAGCACAGATACGCAGTATTTT.

For the CDR3, the DNA is TGTGCCAGCAGCCAGCAAACTAGCGGCCTCACAGATACGCAGTATTTT. Translating it yields CASSQQTSGLTDTQYF. The chain combines TRBV4-2 with TRBJ2-3; 8 bases fit TRBD2. Germline V gene sequence: CDR1 LGHNA, CDR2 YNFKEQ. The CDR3 runs 16 residues. V lost 3 bases, J lost 2 bases, and 7 bases stayed unmatched.

This chain joins TRBV30 and TRBJ1-4; no clear D. The V and J ends lost 3 bases and 2 bases respectively, with 22 bases between them. Germline V gene data show CDR1 as GTSNPN and CDR2 as SVGIG (reference sequence). CDR3 length: 18 amino acids. The CDR3 sequence is CAWRDVGWSGPTNEKLFF. The CDR3 DNA reads TGTGCCTGGAGGGACGTGGGGTGGTCTGGACCGACTAATGAAAAACTGTTTTTT.

This clone was observed once. This chain joins TRBV29-1 and TRBJ2-5; D is tentatively TRBD1 or TRBD2 (5 bases each). CDR1 is SQVTM and CDR2 is ANQGSEA in the germline V gene. CDR3 length equals 15 residues. Trimming removed 2 bases from V and 1 base from J, with 14 bases in between. This CDR3 is CSVEPQTGPQETQYF. The CDR3 nucleotides are TGCAGCGTTGAACCCCAAACGGGGCCCCAAGAGACCCAGTACTTC.

The chain employs TRBV27 and TRBJ2-7; D call uncertain. This CDR3 comprises 13 residues. The V end lost 8 bases, the J end lost 3 bases, and 14 bases lay between the germline ends. CDR1 and CDR2 from the germline V gene are MNHEY and SMNVEV (reference sequence). CDR3 nucleotides: TGTGCCAGCGGCCTTGTGGGGAACTACGAGCAGTACTTC. Protein sequence: CASGLVGNYEQYF.

The rearrangement joins TRBV6-6 to TRBJ2-3; D uncertain. There are 14 residues in the CDR3. The germline V gene has CDR1 MNHNY and CDR2 SVGAGI (reference sequence). V shed 6 bases and J shed 0 bases, with 10 bases lying between them. CDR3 DNA: TGTGCCAGCAGGCCGACTGGCAGCACAGATACGCAGTATTTT. Translating gives CASRPTGSTDTQYF.

The J gene is TRBJ2-3, the V gene TRBV5-6; 7 bases are a match to TRBD2. V was pared by 4 bases and J by 0 bases, with 5 bases of the junction left unmatched. This CDR3 is built from 15 residues. Germline V gene sequence: CDR1 SGHDT, CDR2 YYEEEE. The CDR3 is CASSALAVSTDTQYF. The DNA for the CDR3 is TGTGCCAGCAGCGCGCTAGCGGTTAGCACAGATACGCAGTATTTT.

V gene TRBV6-6 combines with J gene TRBJ1-5; D call uncertain. V dropped 0 bases and J dropped 4 bases, with 7 bases sitting between them. This CDR3 is built from 14 residues. Germline CDR1 is MNHNY and CDR2 is SVGAGI (reference sequence). The DNA for the CDR3 is TGTGCCAGCAGTTACTCCAGTCCAAATCAGCCCCAGCATTTT. This translates into CASSYSSPNQPQHF.

The J gene is TRBJ1-2, the V gene TRBV6-1; D ambiguous. The germline CDR1 and CDR2 sequences are MNHNS and SASEGT. Trimming took 2 bases from V and 1 from J, leaving 14 bases between them. CDR3 length: 16 residues. For the CDR3, the DNA is TGTGCCAGCAGTGAAAGTTTTGGACGGATTAACTATGGCTACACCTTC. As protein: CASSESFGRINYGYTF.

Comment on this clone: At the DNA level, this CDR3 is encoded by other sequences in the same sample as well. The V and J genes are TRBV7-2 and TRBJ2-7; D remains unclear. V was trimmed by 1 base and J by 2 bases, leaving 9 bases between them. Germline-derived CDR1 and CDR2 are SGHTA and FQGNSA. The CDR3 is made up of 14 amino acids. The CDR3 nucleotides are TGTGCCAGCAGCTTAGGGACGGGTACCTACGAGCAGTACTTC. It is translated as CASSLGTGTYEQYF.

The J gene is TRBJ2-7, the V gene TRBV2; D unresolved. Germline loops: CDR1 SNHLY, CDR2 FYNNEI. This CDR3 spans 12 amino acids. V was pared by 1 base and J by 7 bases, with 8 bases between. The CDR3 bases are TGTGCCAGCAGTGAAGGACTTGCGGAGCAGTACTTC. Its translation is CASSEGLAEQYF.

J is TRBJ1-1 and V is TRBV4-1, with D perhaps TRBD1 (6 bases). Germline CDR1 reads MGHRA; CDR2 reads YSYEKL. The CDR3 runs 15 residues. The V end lost 5 bases, the J end lost 2 bases, and 15 bases lay between the germline ends. CDR3 nucleotide sequence: TGCGCCAGCAGCGACCTTACAGGGAGTAACACTGAAGCTTTCTTT. Translated: CASSDLTGSNTEAFF.

As DNA, the CDR3 is TGTGCCAGCAGCCCCCCGGGACAGGGGAAAAACATTCAGTACTTC. The encoded protein is CASSPPGQGKNIQYF. This chain links TRBV11-2 with TRBJ2-4; 10 positions match TRBD1. Unmatched junction bases numbered 5, after V lost 5 bases and J lost 4 bases. CDR1 is SGHAT and CDR2 is FQNNGV in the germline V gene. The CDR3 sequence is 15 residues long.

The chain uses TRBV5-1 and TRBJ2-5; D is possibly TRBD1 (5 bases). Germline CDR1 reads SGHRS; CDR2 reads YFSETQ. This CDR3 has 14 amino acids. The V end lost 4 bases, the J end lost 2 bases, and 12 bases lay between the germline ends. DNA of the CDR3: TGCGCCAGCAGCAATCGACAGTATCAAGAGACCCAGTACTTC. Protein product: CASSNRQYQETQYF.

This chain uses TRBV6-1 with TRBJ1-5; TRBD1 matches 9 bases. CDR1 is MNHNS, CDR2 SASEGT, per germline. V gave up 3 bases and J gave up 5 bases; unmatched junction bases: 5. The CDR3 sequence is 15 residues long. The CDR3 loop reads CASSEDRGSHQPQHF. The CDR3 region has the DNA TGTGCCAGCAGTGAGGACAGGGGATCGCATCAGCCCCAGCATTTT.

This chain connects TRBV6-6 to TRBJ1-2, with TRBD1 matching 10 bases. CDR1 and CDR2 from the germline V gene are MNHNY and SVGAGI (reference sequence). V shed 2 bases, J shed 3 bases, and the junction held 3 bases outside the gene matches. This CDR3 is built from 15 residues. The CDR3 DNA is TGTGCCAGCAGTTACGTGGACAGGGGGGACTATGGCTACACCTTC. Its protein product is CASSYVDRGDYGYTF.

V usage is TRBV4-1 and J usage is TRBJ2-7, with 12 bases lining up with TRBD1. There are 16 residues in the CDR3. Germline values: CDR1 MGHRA, CDR2 YSYEKL. V shed 1 base and J 6 bases; nucleotides not matched to a gene: 7. The DNA for the CDR3 is TGCGCCAGCAGCCAAGGACCGGGACAGGGGGCTTTCGAGCAGTACTTC. Amino acid sequence: CASSQGPGQGAFEQYF.

The chain is built from TRBV10-1 and TRBJ2-4, with a weak D call TRBD1 (5 bases). CDR1 and CDR2 from the germline V gene are WNHNN and SYGVQD (reference sequence). Trimming removed 8 bases from V and 8 bases from J, with 13 bases in between. The CDR3 is made up of 12 amino acids. The chain's CDR3 is CASLWVGDIQYF. The CDR3 region has the DNA TGCGCCAGCCTGTGGGTAGGGGACATTCAGTACTTC.

The V call is TRBV5-4, the J call TRBJ2-6; D may be TRBD1 or TRBD2 (5 bases each). Trimming cost V 4 bases and J 9 bases, with 20 bases left between them. This CDR3 region has 16 residues. Germline-derived CDR1 and CDR2 are SGHNT and YYREEE (reference sequence). As DNA, the CDR3 is TGTGCCAGCAGCCCCCCCGGGACGGAGGACCTCAACGTCCTGACTTTC. Translating it yields CASSPPGTEDLNVLTF.

This chain links TRBV7-2 with TRBJ2-1; D is ambiguous. The CDR3 loop spans 13 amino acids. V lost 5 bases and J 6 bases, leaving 11 bases between the germline ends. The germline gives CDR1 SGHTA, CDR2 FQGNSA. In DNA, the CDR3 is TGTGCCAGCAGCCCACCGGGCGGCAATGAGCAGTTCTTC. Translation gives CASSPPGGNEQFF.

This chain joins TRBV19 and TRBJ1-5, with unresolved D. The germline V and J ends were trimmed by 7 bases and 3 bases, with 19 bases remaining between them. CDR3 size: 16 residues. Germline loops: CDR1 LNHDA, CDR2 SQIVND (reference sequence). The CDR3 loop reads CASTRKLGQFNQPQHF. CDR3 nucleotides: TGTGCCAGTACGCGAAAATTAGGTCAGTTCAATCAGCCCCAGCATTTT.

V gene TRBV6-6 combines with J gene TRBJ1-2; 10 nucleotides agree with TRBD1. In germline, CDR1 is MNHNY, CDR2 SVGAGI (reference sequence). This CDR3 is built from 14 residues. J lost 7 bases, V lost 6 bases, and 8 bases had no gene match. Here the CDR3 reads CASSVDRGVRGYTF. In DNA, the CDR3 is TGTGCCAGCAGCGTGGACAGGGGGGTGCGTGGCTACACCTTC.

The genes are TRBV14 and TRBJ1-1; 7 bases line up with TRBD1. The V gene end was trimmed by 3 bases and the J gene end by 4 bases; junction bases not matched to a gene: 8. This CDR3 spans 15 amino acids. Germline CDR1 is SGHDN and CDR2 is FVKESK. The CDR3 loop is CASSHGGQGVTEAFF. CDR3 DNA sequence: TGTGCCAGCAGCCACGGGGGTCAGGGGGTCACTGAAGCTTTCTTT.

The V gene is TRBV7-3, the J gene TRBJ1-1, with a possible D match to TRBD1 (6 bases). The V gene lost 8 bases and the J gene lost 1 base, with 11 bases spanning the gap. Germline V gene sequence: CDR1 SGHTA, CDR2 FQGTGA. This CDR3 is built from 13 residues. CDR3 residues: CASWRQENTEAFF. The CDR3 bases are TGTGCCAGCTGGAGACAGGAGAACACTGAAGCTTTCTTT.

The V and J genes are TRBV7-2 and TRBJ2-7; D is undetermined. The CDR3 is 14 residues long. From germline, CDR1 is SGHTA and CDR2 FQGNSA. Trimming removed 6 bases from V and 4 bases from J, with 16 bases in between. CDR3 in DNA: TGTGCCAGCAGGTACTGGGTCGGCCCTTACGAGCAGTACTTC. Protein product: CASRYWVGPYEQYF.

The table lists this clone with a count of one. The sample has other DNA sequences that encode this CDR3 too. The chain employs TRBV7-9 and TRBJ2-7, with D tentatively TRBD2 (6 bases). Germline V gene lookup returns CDR1 SEHNR and CDR2 FQNEAQ (reference sequence). Trimming cost V 1 base and J 3 bases, with 7 bases left between them. This CDR3 is built from 13 residues. The CDR3: CASSLGGGYEQYF. DNA for the CDR3: TGTGCCAGCAGCTTAGGGGGAGGCTACGAGCAGTACTTC.

This clone was seen only once. The rearrangement links TRBV5-6 to TRBJ2-2; 7 nucleotides align to TRBD2. Per the germline V gene, CDR1 is SGHDT and CDR2 is YYEEEE. The CDR3 has 18 amino acids. V was clipped by 3 bases and J by 4 bases; unmatched bases: 15. Here the CDR3 DNA reads TGTGCCAGCAGCTCGGCGAGGCGGGAGCGGTCTGGCACCGGGGAGCTGTTTTTT. This gives the protein CASSSARRERSGTGELFF.